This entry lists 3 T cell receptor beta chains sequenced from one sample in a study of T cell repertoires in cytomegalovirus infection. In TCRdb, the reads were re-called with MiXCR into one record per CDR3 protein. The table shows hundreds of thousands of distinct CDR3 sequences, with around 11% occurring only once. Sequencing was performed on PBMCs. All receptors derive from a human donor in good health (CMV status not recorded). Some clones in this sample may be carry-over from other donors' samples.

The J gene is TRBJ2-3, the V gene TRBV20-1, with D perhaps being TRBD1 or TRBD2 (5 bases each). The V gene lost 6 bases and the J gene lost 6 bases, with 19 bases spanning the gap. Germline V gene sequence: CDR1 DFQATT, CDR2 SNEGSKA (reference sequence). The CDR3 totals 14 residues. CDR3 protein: CSAEGDHQTDTQYF. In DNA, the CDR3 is TGCAGTGCGGAAGGGGACCACCAAACGGATACGCAGTATTTT.

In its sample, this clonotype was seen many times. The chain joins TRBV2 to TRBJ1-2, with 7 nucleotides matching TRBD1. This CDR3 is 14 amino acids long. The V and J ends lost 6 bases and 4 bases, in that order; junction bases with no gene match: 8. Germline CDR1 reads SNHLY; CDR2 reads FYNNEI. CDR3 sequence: CASRGDSTSYGYTF. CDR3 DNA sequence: TGTGCCAGCAGGGGGGACAGCACCTCCTATGGCTACACCTTC.

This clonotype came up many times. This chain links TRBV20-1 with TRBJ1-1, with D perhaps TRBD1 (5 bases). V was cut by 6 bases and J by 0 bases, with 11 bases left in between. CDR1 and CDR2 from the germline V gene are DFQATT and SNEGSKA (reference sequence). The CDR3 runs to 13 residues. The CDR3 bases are TGCAGTGCCCGGAGGGGAATGAACACTGAAGCTTTCTTT. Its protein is CSARRGMNTEAFF.